This T cell receptor beta chain was sequenced for a study of shared clonotypes between healthy human individuals (dated by TCRdb to the early 2020s). Study-wide context: A few men and two women, aged 18 to 49 years, made up the cohort. To estimate repertoire size and how much clonotypes are shared between individuals, the study performed deep sequencing of blood TCR repertoires from roughly five healthy adults. For each donor, CD4 naive and CD4 memory were each run on three plates, CD8 naive on two plates, and CD8 memory on one plate. Leukapheresis yielded between about 0.85 and 10 billion PBMCs per donor. To increase sequencing depth and limit assay-specific biases, different laboratories used diverse techniques to prepare libraries and sequence TCR repertoires.

CDR1 and CDR2 were assigned from the germline V gene (reference sequence) as WNHNN and SYGVQD. The V end gives up 6 bases and the J end 0 bases, leaving 2 bases in the junction not matched to a gene. From the cysteine up to the phenylalanine, the CDR3 has a length of 14 residues. The kept DNA is CDR3 alone, 42 bases in frame from the first base. TCR CDR3 regions were amplified from genomic DNA by multiplex PCR using the deep immunoSEQ assay. For each cell subset, the extracted genomic DNA was distributed evenly across all wells of several immunoSEQ 96-well plates, and each plate served as one replicate. For sorted subsets, around 0.2 ug genomic DNA, equal to 30,000 to 35,000 T cell genomes, was loaded into each replicate PCR. Purified libraries were measured with a Qubit 3.0 fluorometer, size-checked on a Bioanalyzer 2100, and measured again with the KAPA Library Quantification kit. Every immunoSEQ 96-well plate was sequenced on a separate single-read 150-cycle Illumina NextSeq 550 flow cell. In the authors' own workflow: Because only junctional sequences without quality scores were contained in the immunoSEQ output, filtering matching that applied to full-length reads could not be performed. Sequences were annotated with PyIR, a Python wrapper for IgBLAST v1.9, and V/J genes and CDR3 were assigned using IMGT germline references. Reads were removed for weak V/J assignments (E-value above 1e-6), missing CDR3, stop codons, out-of-frame junctions, or ambiguous translated residues. V3J clonotypes were defined as sequences sharing an identical inferred V gene, J gene, and CDR3 amino acid sequence. Percentage overlap between repertoires was computed as shared unique clonotypes divided by the size of the smaller repertoire. Three approaches were used to assess repertoire richness: RTK rarefaction, the Chao1 estimator, and Recon v2.1 estimates of unobserved clonotypes. Generation probabilities for all TCRbeta clonotypes obtained by the gDNA method from several donors were computed using OLGA. The table was pulled from immuneACCESS by TCRdb, which kept in-frame rearrangements only. Such tables lose some clones; where checked, under half of the loss comes from unresolved V genes, and the rest has no known cause. From that table come the V and J calls and clone size; the DNA was used to work out D and trimming. The sample contains 1,500,000 or so clones, approximately 98.5% of them found a single time. Jointly, the top ten make up under 0.45% of the sample.

What the work shows at the level of the full study, not this receptor alone: Compared with non-shared clonotypes, clonotypes shared by all four sorted-subset donors had higher generation probabilities. The genetic and exposure-history diversity represented was limited by the small number of donors. Only blood was sampled, and tissue TCR repertoires likely differ from those in blood. Pairwise subsampling indicated that sequencing depth was expected to affect the degree of clonotype sharing among donors. About 4.5% of naive CD4, 3.5% of naive CD8, roughly 2.5% of memory CD4, and about 0.4% of memory CD8 clonotypes were shared across a few donors. Naive subsets generally had larger estimated clonotype richness than memory subsets. Even with the large sequencing depth, rarefaction of the sorted-subset datasets indicated that sequencing was incomplete.

The donors were healthy, HIV-negative adults with no recently reported acute infections or vaccinations. Every donor was a Caucasian adult residing in Nashville, Tennessee, USA. Magnetic negative selection was used to enrich CD4+ T cells, after which naive cells were positively selected on CD45RA and the negative fraction became the memory subset. Blood was obtained by leukapheresis, after which PBMCs were separated by Ficoll-Histopaque density gradient centrifugation and cryopreserved in liquid nitrogen vapor phase. Purity and quantity of every magnetically sorted T cell population were checked by analytical flow cytometry. Genomic DNA was isolated from every sorted fraction and measured by UV absorbance on a Nanodrop 2000c. A word on this clone: What antigen it recognizes has not been identified. No quality values exist for individual bases; no much larger clone is one base distant.

The specimen was naive CD4+ T cells sorted from blood. Read against the paper, the sample's cell subset or site label means: CD45RA+ positively selected. The chain was built from TRBV10-1 and TRBJ2-3, with TRBD2 matching 8 junction bases. The clonotype comes from a man aged 30-40 years in good health. The sequence in DNA is TGCGCCAGCAGAAGCGGGAGTAGCACAGATACGCAGTATTTT. Translated, this is CASRSGSSTDTQYF.